This T cell receptor beta chain was captured in a study of cytomegalovirus exposure and HLA in healthy donors. The study's findings and limits: Generally TCR sequences proved uncommon, though certain public TCRs appeared in numerous donors.

Deletions cut 1 base from V and 2 bases from J, with 6 bases between. The CDR3 runs 15 residues. CDR1 and CDR2 from the germline V gene are SGHTA and FQGNSA. Concerning this clone: What it binds is not known.

The method was immunoSEQ multiplex PCR; TCRdb's version includes in-frame clones alone and lacks a portion of them. Altogether under 200,000 clones are present, about 96% being singletons, with the ten largest covering 0.8% to 0.95%. The chain couples TRBV7-2 to TRBJ2-6, with D possibly TRBD2 on 5 matching bases. This TCR came from a young woman in good health and CMV-seronegative. Material for sequencing was PBMCs. The CDR3 spells CASSLGGPGANVLTF. The CDR3 DNA sequence: TGTGCCAGCAGCTTAGGAGGGCCTGGGGCCAACGTCCTGACTTTC. The full variable domain, rest sourced from reference TRBV7-2 and TRBJ2-6, is GAGVSQSPSNKVTEKGKDVELRCDPISGHTALYWYRQSLGQGLEFLIYFQGNSAPDKSGLPSDRFSAERTGGSVSTLTIQRTQQEDSAVYLCASSLGGPGANVLTFGAGSRLTVL.